This entry concerns a single TCR beta chain. The antigen remains unidentified. This CDR3 is built from 14 residues. Trimming took 0 bases from V and 7 from J, leaving 12 bases between them. Germline V lookup: CDR1 KGHSH, CDR2 LQKENI. Sequencing was performed with immunoSEQ multiplex PCR; in TCRdb, only in-frame clones are kept and a portion is missing. The sample holds 150,000 to 190,000 clones; 75% to 95% are singletons and the top ten take approximately 1.8%. The data originate from a study of T cell responses to AZD1222 COVID-19 vaccine. Whole-study findings and limits: Only after the peak T cell response were repertoires sampled. White British people made up most donors, females outnumbered males, and clonal diversity was possibly underestimated. Receipt of two AZD1222 doses was followed by a rise in Spike-specific TCR breadth and depth. Researchers report vaccine-associated CD4 TCRs spanning spike, with dominance at 160-218 and 743-854.

The specimen was peripheral blood, collected on day 0 of AZD1222 vaccination. The TCR sequence derives from an adult in good health. The gene calls are TRBV18 and TRBJ1-2; D is unclear. In nucleotides, the CDR3 is TGTGCCAGCTCACCACCGGCGGGAACGGGTGGCTACACCTTC. Translation gives CASSPPAGTGGYTF.